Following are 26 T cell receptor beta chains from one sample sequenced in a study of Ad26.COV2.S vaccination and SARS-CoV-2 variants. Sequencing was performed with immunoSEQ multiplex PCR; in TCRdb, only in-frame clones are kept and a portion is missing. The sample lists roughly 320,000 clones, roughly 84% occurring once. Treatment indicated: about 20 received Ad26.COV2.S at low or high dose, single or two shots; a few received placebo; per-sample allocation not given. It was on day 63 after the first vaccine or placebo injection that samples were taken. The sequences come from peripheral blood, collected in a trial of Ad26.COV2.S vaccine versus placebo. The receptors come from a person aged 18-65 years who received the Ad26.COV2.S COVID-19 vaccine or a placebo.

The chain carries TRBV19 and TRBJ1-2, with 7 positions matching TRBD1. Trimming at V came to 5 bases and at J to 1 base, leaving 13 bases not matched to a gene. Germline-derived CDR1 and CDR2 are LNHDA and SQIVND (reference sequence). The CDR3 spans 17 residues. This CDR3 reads CASSSGTVKSLNYGYTF. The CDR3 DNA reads TGTGCCAGTAGTTCGGGGACAGTTAAGTCCCTTAACTATGGCTACACCTTC.

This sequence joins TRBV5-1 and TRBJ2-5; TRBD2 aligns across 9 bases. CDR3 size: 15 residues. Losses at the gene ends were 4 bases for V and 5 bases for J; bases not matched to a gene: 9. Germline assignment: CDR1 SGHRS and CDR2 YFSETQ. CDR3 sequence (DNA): TGCGCCAGCAGCGTGACTAGCGGAGGTGCGGAGACCCAGTACTTC. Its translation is CASSVTSGGAETQYF.

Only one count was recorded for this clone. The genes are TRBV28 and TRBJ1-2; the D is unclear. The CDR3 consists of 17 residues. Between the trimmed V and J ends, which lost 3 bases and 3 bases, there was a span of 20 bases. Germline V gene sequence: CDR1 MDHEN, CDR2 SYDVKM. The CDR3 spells CASSLSGLIAQDYGYTF. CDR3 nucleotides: TGTGCCAGCAGTTTGAGTGGTCTGATAGCTCAAGACTATGGCTACACCTTC.

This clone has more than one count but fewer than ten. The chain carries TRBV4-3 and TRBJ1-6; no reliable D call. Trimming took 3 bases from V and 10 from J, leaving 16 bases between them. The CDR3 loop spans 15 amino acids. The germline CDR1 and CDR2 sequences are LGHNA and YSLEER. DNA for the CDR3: TGCGCCAGCAGCCATAATCGATCCCCAACCTCACCCCTCCACTTT. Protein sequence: CASSHNRSPTSPLHF.

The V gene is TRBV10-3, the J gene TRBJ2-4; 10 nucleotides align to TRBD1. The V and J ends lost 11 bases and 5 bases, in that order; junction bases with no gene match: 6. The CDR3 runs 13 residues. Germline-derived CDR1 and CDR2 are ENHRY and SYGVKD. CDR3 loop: CAVGDRGQNIQYF. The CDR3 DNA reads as TGTGCCGTGGGGGACAGGGGTCAAAACATTCAGTACTTC.

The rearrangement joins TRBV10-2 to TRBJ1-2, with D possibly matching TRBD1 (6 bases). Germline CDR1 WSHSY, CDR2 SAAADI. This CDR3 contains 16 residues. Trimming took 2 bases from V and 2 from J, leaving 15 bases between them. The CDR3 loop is CASSEPSTGLNYGYTF. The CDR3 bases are TGCGCCAGCAGTGAGCCTTCGACAGGACTAAACTATGGCTACACCTTC.

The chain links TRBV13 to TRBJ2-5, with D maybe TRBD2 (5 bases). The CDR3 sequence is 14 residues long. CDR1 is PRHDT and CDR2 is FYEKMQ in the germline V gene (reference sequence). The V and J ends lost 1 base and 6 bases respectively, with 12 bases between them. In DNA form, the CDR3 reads TGTGCCAGCAGCTTAGAGTCGGCTAGCAAGACCCAGTACTTC. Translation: CASSLESASKTQYF.

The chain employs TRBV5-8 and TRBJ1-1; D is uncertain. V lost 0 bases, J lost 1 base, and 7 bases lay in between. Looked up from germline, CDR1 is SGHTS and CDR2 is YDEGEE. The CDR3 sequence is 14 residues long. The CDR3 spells CASSLASQNTEAFF. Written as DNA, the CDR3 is TGTGCCAGCAGCTTGGCCTCTCAGAACACTGAAGCTTTCTTT.

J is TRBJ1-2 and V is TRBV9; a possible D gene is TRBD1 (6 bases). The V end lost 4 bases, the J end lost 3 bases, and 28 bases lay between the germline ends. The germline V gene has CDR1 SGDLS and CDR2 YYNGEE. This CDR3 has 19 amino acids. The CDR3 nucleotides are TGTGCCAGCAGCAGAGAACCAAGGGGGAGGACCGGTACCCACTATGGCTACACCTTC. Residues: CASSREPRGRTGTHYGYTF.

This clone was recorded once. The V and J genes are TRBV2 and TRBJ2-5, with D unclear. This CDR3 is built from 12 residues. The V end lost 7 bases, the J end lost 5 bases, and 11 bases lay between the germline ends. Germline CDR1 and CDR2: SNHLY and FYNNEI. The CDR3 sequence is CASTTVGETQYF. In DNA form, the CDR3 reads TGTGCCAGCACAACGGTAGGGGAGACCCAGTACTTC.

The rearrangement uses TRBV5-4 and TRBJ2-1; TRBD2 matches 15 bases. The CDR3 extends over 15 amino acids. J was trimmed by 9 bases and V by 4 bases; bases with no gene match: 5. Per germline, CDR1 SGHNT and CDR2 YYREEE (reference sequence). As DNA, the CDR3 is TGTGCCAGCAGCCGGACTAGCGGGGGGGAGAGTGAGCAGTTCTTC. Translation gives CASSRTSGGESEQFF.

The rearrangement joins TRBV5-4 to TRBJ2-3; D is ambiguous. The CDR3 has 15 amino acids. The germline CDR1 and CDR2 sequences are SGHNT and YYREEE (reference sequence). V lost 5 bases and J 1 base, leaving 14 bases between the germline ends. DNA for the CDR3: TGTGCCAGCAGTCCCCAGACGGCGGGCACAGATACGCAGTATTTT. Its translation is CASSPQTAGTDTQYF.

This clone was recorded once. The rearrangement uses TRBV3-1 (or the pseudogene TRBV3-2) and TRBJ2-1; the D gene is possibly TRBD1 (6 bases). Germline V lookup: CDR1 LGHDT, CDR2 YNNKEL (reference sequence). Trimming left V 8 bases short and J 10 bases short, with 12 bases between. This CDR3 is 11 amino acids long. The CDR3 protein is CASGGIREQFF. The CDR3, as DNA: TGTGCCAGCGGGGGCATAAGGGAGCAGTTCTTC.

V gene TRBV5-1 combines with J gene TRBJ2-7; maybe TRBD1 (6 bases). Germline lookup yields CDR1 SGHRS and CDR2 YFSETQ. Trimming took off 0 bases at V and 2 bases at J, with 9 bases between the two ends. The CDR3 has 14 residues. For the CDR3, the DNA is TGCGCCAGCAGCTTGGCCAACAGGGCCTACGAGCAGTACTTC. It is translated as CASSLANRAYEQYF.

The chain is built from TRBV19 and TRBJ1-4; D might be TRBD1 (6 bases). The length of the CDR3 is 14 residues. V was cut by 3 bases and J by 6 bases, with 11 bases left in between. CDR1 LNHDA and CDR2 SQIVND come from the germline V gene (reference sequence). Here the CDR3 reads CASSMGQRDEKLFF. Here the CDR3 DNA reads TGTGCCAGTAGTATGGGACAAAGGGATGAAAAACTGTTTTTT.

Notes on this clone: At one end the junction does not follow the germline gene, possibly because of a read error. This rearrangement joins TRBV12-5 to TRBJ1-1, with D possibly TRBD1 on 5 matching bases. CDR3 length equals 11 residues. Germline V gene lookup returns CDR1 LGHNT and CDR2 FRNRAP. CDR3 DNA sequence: TGTGCTAGTGGTGTACGCGGGGCAGAGGGTTTT. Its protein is CASGVRGAEGF.

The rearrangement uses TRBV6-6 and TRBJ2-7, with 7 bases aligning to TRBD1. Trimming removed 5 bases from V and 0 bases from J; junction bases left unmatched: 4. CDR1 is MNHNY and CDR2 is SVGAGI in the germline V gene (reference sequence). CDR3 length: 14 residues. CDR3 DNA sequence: TGTGCCAGCAGTACAGGGGAATCCTCCTACGAGCAGTACTTC. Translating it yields CASSTGESSYEQYF.

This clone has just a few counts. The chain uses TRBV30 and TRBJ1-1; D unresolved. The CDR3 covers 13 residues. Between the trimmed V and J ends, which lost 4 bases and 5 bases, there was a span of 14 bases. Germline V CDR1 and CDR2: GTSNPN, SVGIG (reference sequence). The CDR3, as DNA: TGTGCCTGGAAGTTGGCGGGCAGGACTGAAGCTTTCTTT. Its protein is CAWKLAGRTEAFF.

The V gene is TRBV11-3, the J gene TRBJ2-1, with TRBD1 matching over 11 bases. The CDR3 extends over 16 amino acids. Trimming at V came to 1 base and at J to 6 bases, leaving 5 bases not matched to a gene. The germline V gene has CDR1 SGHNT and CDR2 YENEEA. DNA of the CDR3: TGTGCCAGCAGCTTAGGGGCGGGACAGGGGGGCAATGAGCAGTTCTTC. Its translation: CASSLGAGQGGNEQFF.

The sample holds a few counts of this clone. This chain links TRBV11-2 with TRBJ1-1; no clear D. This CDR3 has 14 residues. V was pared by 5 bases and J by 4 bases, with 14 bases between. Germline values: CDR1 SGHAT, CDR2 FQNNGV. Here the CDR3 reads CASSPPGRRTEAFF. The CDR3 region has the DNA TGTGCCAGCAGCCCACCCGGGCGTCGCACTGAAGCTTTCTTT.

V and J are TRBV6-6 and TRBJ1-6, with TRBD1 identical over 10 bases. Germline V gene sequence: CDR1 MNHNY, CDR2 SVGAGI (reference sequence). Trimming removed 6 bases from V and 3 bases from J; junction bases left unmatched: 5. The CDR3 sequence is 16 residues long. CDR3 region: CASSRTGGVYNSPLHF. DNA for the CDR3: TGTGCCAGCAGCAGGACAGGGGGTGTCTATAATTCACCCCTCCACTTT.

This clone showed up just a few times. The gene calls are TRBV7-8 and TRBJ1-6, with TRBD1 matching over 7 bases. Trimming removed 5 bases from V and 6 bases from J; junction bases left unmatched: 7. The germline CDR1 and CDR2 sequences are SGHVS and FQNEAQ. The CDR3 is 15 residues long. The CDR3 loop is CASSLWDSSNSPLHF. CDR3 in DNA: TGTGCCAGCAGCCTGTGGGACAGCAGTAATTCACCCCTCCACTTT.

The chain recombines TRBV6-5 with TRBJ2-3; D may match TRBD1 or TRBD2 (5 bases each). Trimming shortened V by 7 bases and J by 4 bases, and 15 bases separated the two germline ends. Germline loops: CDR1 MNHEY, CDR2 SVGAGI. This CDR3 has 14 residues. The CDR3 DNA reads TGTGCCAGCACGGTAGGGACCCCCCCAGATACGCAGTATTTT. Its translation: CASTVGTPPDTQYF.

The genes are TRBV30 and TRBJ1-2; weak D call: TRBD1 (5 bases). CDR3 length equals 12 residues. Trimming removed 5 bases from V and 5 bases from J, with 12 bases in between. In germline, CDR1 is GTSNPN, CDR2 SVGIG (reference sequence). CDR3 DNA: TGTGCCTGGCAGGACAACTTATATGGCTACACCTTC. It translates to CAWQDNLYGYTF.

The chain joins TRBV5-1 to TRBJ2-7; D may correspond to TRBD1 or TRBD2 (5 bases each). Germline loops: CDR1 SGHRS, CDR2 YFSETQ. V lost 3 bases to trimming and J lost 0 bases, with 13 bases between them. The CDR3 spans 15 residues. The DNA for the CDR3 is TGCGCCAGCAGCTCGTACCGGGACCGCTCCTACGAGCAGTACTTC. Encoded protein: CASSSYRDRSYEQYF.

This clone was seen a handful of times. CDR3: CASIPPGGREAFF. CDR3 nucleotide sequence: TGCGCCAGCATCCCTCCGGGGGGGCGTGAAGCTTTCTTT. The chain has TRBV5-1 and TRBJ1-1; D possibly corresponds to TRBD1 (6 bases). This CDR3 contains 13 residues. Germline V gene sequence: CDR1 SGHRS, CDR2 YFSETQ. Trimming took off 6 bases at V and 7 bases at J, with 16 bases between the two ends.